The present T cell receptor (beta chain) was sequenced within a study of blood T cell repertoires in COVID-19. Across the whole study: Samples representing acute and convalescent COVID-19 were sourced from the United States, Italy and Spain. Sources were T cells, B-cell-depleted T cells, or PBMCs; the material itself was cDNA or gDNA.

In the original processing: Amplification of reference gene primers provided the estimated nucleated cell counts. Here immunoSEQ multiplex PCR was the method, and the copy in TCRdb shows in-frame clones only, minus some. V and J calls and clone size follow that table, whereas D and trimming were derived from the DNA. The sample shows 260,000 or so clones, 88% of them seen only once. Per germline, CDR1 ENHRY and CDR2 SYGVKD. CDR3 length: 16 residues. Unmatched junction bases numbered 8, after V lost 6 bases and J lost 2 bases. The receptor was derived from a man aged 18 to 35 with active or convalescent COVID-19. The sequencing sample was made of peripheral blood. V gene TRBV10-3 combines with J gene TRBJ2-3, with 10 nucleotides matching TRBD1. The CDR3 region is CAIRNTGTGATDTQYF. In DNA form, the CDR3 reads TGTGCCATCAGGAACACCGGGACAGGGGCCACAGATACGCAGTATTTT.